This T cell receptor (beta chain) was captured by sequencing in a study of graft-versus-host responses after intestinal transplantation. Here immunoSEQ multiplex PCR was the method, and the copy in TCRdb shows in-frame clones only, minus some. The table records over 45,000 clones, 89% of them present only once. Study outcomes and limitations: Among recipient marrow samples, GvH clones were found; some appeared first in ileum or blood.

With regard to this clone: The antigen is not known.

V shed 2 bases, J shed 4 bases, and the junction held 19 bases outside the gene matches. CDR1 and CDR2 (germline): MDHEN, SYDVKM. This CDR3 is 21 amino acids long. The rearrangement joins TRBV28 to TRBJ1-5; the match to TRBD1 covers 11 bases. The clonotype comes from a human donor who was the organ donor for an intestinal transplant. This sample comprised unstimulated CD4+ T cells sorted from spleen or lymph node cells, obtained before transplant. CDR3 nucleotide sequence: TGTGCCAGCAGTTTACCTCTAAATTCCGGACAGGGGGCGAGGGAAAATCAGCCCCAGCATTTT. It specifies CASSLPLNSGQGARENQPQHF.